This T cell receptor (beta chain) was recorded in a study of Graves' ophthalmopathy and Graves' hyperthyroidism. Germline V gives CDR1 ENHRY, CDR2 SYGVKD. V was pared by 6 bases and J by 4 bases, with 12 bases between. The CDR3 spans 13 residues. Whole-study findings and limits: Sensitivity reached approximately 88% and specificity 81.08% for a 13-signature model separating ophthalmopathy from stable hyperthyroidism.

RNA transcripts yielded amplified TCR beta CDR3 regions. The first-round RT-PCR employed HTBI primers together with the Qiagen OneStep RT-PCR kit. A multiplex PCR was then performed as the second round. One entry per CDR3 protein results from TCRdb running MiXCR on the multiplex PCR reads. The table records 200,000 to 250,000 distinct CDR3 sequences, roughly 21% of them present only once. This clonotype was seen at least ten times. Its cognate antigen is unknown. This chain links TRBV10-3 with TRBJ2-5; a weak D match, TRBD1 (6 bases). Sequencing used peripheral blood. This receptor was taken from a woman aged 45-60 years with Graves' ophthalmopathy. CDR3 bases: TGTGCCATCAGGGCAGGGGAGCGAGAGACCCAGTACTTC. Protein: CAIRAGERETQYF.